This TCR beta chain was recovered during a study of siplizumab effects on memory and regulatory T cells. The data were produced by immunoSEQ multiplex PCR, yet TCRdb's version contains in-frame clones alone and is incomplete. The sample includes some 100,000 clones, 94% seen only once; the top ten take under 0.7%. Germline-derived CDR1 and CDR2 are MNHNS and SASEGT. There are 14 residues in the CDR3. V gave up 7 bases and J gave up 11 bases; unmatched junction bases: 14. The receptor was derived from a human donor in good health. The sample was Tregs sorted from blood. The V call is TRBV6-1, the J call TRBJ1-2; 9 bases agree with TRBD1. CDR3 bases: TGTGCCAGCAACAGACAGGGGGTGGGTGATGAATACACCTTC. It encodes CASNRQGVGDEYTF.